One sample yielded the 30 T cell receptor beta chains listed below, sequenced in a study of cytomegalovirus exposure and HLA in healthy donors. This table comes from immunoSEQ multiplex PCR, and its TCRdb copy is limited to in-frame clones, with some not included. The sample yields about 120,000 clones, more than 75% seen once. The sequencing input was PBMCs. Source of these receptors: a woman younger than 45 in good health and CMV-seronegative.

The V gene is TRBV27, the J gene TRBJ2-2; 7 nucleotides align to TRBD2. The germline V gene encodes CDR1 MNHEY and CDR2 SMNVEV (reference sequence). The V gene end was trimmed by 5 bases and the J gene end by 3 bases; junction bases not matched to a gene: 12. This CDR3 comprises 17 residues. The CDR3: CASSPWGGPTYTGELFF. For the CDR3, the DNA is TGTGCCAGCAGTCCGTGGGGAGGGCCAACTTACACCGGGGAGCTGTTTTTT.

This clone was observed a few times. The chain recombines TRBV30 with TRBJ1-1; D remains unclear. V shed 3 bases and J shed 5 bases, with 16 bases lying between them. CDR1 and CDR2 from the germline V gene are GTSNPN and SVGIG (reference sequence). The CDR3 consists of 14 residues. The CDR3 here is CAWRDTPRRTEAFF. In nucleotides, the CDR3 is TGTGCCTGGAGAGATACACCCCGGAGAACTGAAGCTTTCTTT.

The V gene is TRBV5-4, the J gene TRBJ2-7; a possible D gene is TRBD1 (6 bases). The germline CDR1 and CDR2 sequences are SGHNT and YYREEE (reference sequence). Trimming shortened V by 0 bases and J by 1 base, and 11 bases separated the two germline ends. The CDR3 contains 15 residues. CDR3 sequence: CASSLGTQGSYEQYF. The CDR3 region has the DNA TGTGCCAGCAGCTTGGGGACTCAGGGGTCCTACGAGCAGTACTTC.

This clone was seen a handful of times. The CDR3 nucleotides are TGTGCCAGTAGTAGGCTGAACACTGAAGCTTTCTTT. Residues: CASSRLNTEAFF. This sequence joins TRBV19 and TRBJ1-1; no definite D call. V dropped 4 bases and J dropped 0 bases, with 3 bases sitting between them. The CDR3 length is 12 residues. Germline V gene data show CDR1 as LNHDA and CDR2 as SQIVND (reference sequence). Filled out from reference TRBV19 and TRBJ1-1, the complete variable domain reads DGGITQSPKYLFRKEGQNVTLSCEQNLNHDAMYWYRQDPGQGLRLIYYSQIVNDFQKGDIAEGYSVSREKKESFPLTVTSAQKNPTAFYLCASSRLNTEAFFGQGTRLTVV.

This clone was seen a single time. The chain has TRBV15 and TRBJ2-1, with 10 bases identical to TRBD1. The germline gives CDR1 LNHNV, CDR2 YYDKDF (reference sequence). CDR3 length equals 17 residues. With V trimmed by 2 bases and J by 7 bases, 11 bases remained unmatched. The CDR3 spells CATSRPTGTGARNEQFF. Here the CDR3 DNA reads TGTGCCACCAGCAGACCTACCGGGACAGGGGCCCGGAATGAGCAGTTCTTC.

This clone is a singleton in its sample. The CDR3 DNA reads TGTGCCAGCAGTGGGAGTAGGTCAGAGAGGATGTACTACGAGCAGTACTTC. Its translation is CASSGSRSERMYYEQYF. The chain joins TRBV2 to TRBJ2-7; D not resolved. The CDR3 loop spans 17 amino acids. Germline V gene lookup returns CDR1 SNHLY and CDR2 FYNNEI. V lost 4 bases and J lost 3, with 22 bases in between.

The chain couples TRBV7-8 to TRBJ2-5, with 7 bases matching TRBD2. The CDR3 length is 16 residues. Trimming removed 5 bases from V and 2 bases from J; junction bases left unmatched: 11. CDR1 is SGHVS and CDR2 is FQNEAQ in the germline V gene. The DNA for the CDR3 is TGTGCCAGCAGCCCCCGCCGGACTAGGCGACAAGAGACCCAGTACTTC. It is translated as CASSPRRTRRQETQYF.

The rearrangement links TRBV6-6 to TRBJ2-5; 7 bases are a match to TRBD2. Germline V CDR1 and CDR2: MNHNY, SVGAGI (reference sequence). This CDR3 region has 16 residues. Germline trimming cut 2 bases from V and 2 bases from J; bases unmatched to any gene: 8. CDR3 loop: CASSYRLWGGQETQYF. The CDR3 DNA sequence: TGTGCCAGCAGTTACAGGTTGTGGGGGGGACAAGAGACCCAGTACTTC.

The V and J genes are TRBV19 and TRBJ2-7; 9 positions match TRBD1. The length of the CDR3 is 15 residues. V trimming: 3 bases; J trimming: 2 bases; junction bases outside the gene matches: 5. Germline V lookup: CDR1 LNHDA, CDR2 SQIVND (reference sequence). Written as DNA, the CDR3 is TGTGCCAGTAGTATGGTGGGACAGGGTACCTACGAGCAGTACTTC. Translation: CASSMVGQGTYEQYF.

The chain joins TRBV6-5 to TRBJ1-2; D remains unclear. Germline lookup yields CDR1 MNHEY and CDR2 SVGAGI. CDR3 length: 12 residues. V was shortened by 6 bases and J by 7 bases, with 12 bases between the two germline ends. CDR3 sequence reads: CASRTGSFGYTF. Here the CDR3 DNA reads TGTGCCAGCAGAACGGGATCCTTTGGCTACACCTTC.

The genes are TRBV7-9 and TRBJ1-2, with 8 bases aligning to TRBD1. Per germline, CDR1 SEHNR and CDR2 FQNEAQ (reference sequence). CDR3 length equals 16 residues. With V trimmed by 5 bases and J by 4 bases, 12 bases remained unmatched. The CDR3 loop is CASSPGQGLDLYGYTF. Written as DNA, the CDR3 is TGTGCCAGCAGCCCTGGACAGGGCTTGGATCTCTATGGCTACACCTTC.

This clone appeared a single time. The chain recombines TRBV11-2 with TRBJ2-7; the match to TRBD2 covers 13 bases. The CDR3 totals 15 residues. The V and J ends lost 4 bases and 3 bases, in that order; junction bases with no gene match: 3. Germline CDR1 SGHAT, CDR2 FQNNGV. The CDR3 here is CASSWTSGGLYEQYF. For the CDR3, the DNA is TGTGCCAGCAGCTGGACTAGCGGGGGCCTCTACGAGCAGTACTTC.

In this sample, this clone turned up once. The chain joins TRBV2 to TRBJ2-1; TRBD1 aligns across 9 bases. The trim removed 7 bases at V and 8 bases at J, leaving 9 bases unmatched. In germline, CDR1 is SNHLY, CDR2 FYNNEI. The CDR3 contains 14 residues. CDR3 DNA: TGTGCCAGCACTGGACAGGGGATTACGGATGAGCAGTTCTTC. Amino acids: CASTGQGITDEQFF.

The CDR3 DNA reads TGTGCCAGCACCCAACAGGCGTTCTCTGGAAACACCATATATTTT. It yields the protein CASTQQAFSGNTIYF. The chain employs TRBV6-5 and TRBJ1-3, with D tentatively TRBD1 (5 bases). The CDR3 loop spans 15 amino acids. Trimming pared 7 bases from V and 0 bases from J, leaving 13 bases between. Germline CDR1 reads MNHEY; CDR2 reads SVGAGI.

This clone has a single count. The rearrangement links TRBV19 to TRBJ1-2; 7 positions match TRBD1. Germline lookup yields CDR1 LNHDA and CDR2 SQIVND (reference sequence). The CDR3 is 14 amino acids. The V gene end was trimmed by 5 bases and the J gene end by 0 bases; junction bases not matched to a gene: 3. The CDR3 DNA sequence: TGTGCCAGTAGTCCAGGGACAGCTAACTATGGCTACACCTTC. Its translation is CASSPGTANYGYTF.

The chain employs TRBV29-1 and TRBJ2-2; 16 positions match TRBD2. The CDR3 contains 18 residues. Germline V gives CDR1 SQVTM, CDR2 ANQGSEA. V lost 5 bases and J lost 7; bases outside the gene matches: 13. The CDR3 DNA sequence: TGCAGCGTTCTAACCGGGACTAGCGGGGGGGCTCGGATCGGGGAGCTGTTTTTT. Translation gives CSVLTGTSGGARIGELFF.

Note on this clone: The same CDR3 can be traced to other DNA sequences in this sample. V and J are TRBV11-3 and TRBJ2-1; D is perhaps TRBD2 (5 bases). The CDR3 loop spans 15 amino acids. Germline V gene lookup returns CDR1 SGHNT and CDR2 YENEEA. With 1 base removed from V and 0 bases from J, the gap between germline ends came to 7 bases. CDR3 nucleotides: TGTGCCAGCAGCTTAGTTGCGGGCTCCTACAATGAGCAGTTCTTC. The encoded protein is CASSLVAGSYNEQFF. Full variable domain (rest looked up from reference TRBV11-3 and TRBJ2-1): EAGVVQSPRYKIIEKKQPVAFWCNPISGHNTLYWYLQNLGQGPELLIRYENEEAVDDSQLPKDRFSAERLKGVDSTLKIQPAELGDSAVYLCASSLVAGSYNEQFFGPGTRLTVL.

The chain joins TRBV5-1 to TRBJ1-6; D gene ambiguous. CDR1 is SGHRS, CDR2 YFSETQ, per germline. The ends were cut back, 0 bases at V and 6 bases at J, with 7 bases in the middle. The CDR3 length is 14 residues. The CDR3: CASSLEGGNSPLHF. CDR3 sequence (DNA): TGCGCCAGCAGCTTGGAAGGAGGTAATTCACCCCTCCACTTT.

This clone came up once. The V and J genes are TRBV30 and TRBJ1-2; 7 bases line up with TRBD1. This CDR3 has 13 residues. Germline V gene sequence: CDR1 GTSNPN, CDR2 SVGIG (reference sequence). V lost 4 bases to trimming and J lost 2 bases; unmatched junction nucleotides: 4. CDR3: CAWTLTGNYGYTF. CDR3 DNA sequence: TGTGCCTGGACTCTGACAGGGAACTATGGCTACACCTTC.

The V and J genes are TRBV19 and TRBJ1-2; D is unresolved. V lost 5 bases and J lost 4, with 11 bases in between. CDR1 and CDR2 from the germline V gene are LNHDA and SQIVND (reference sequence). The CDR3 contains 13 residues. The CDR3 DNA follows: TGTGCCAGTAGTGTTGACACCGCCTATGGCTACACCTTC. Amino acids: CASSVDTAYGYTF.

The chain carries TRBV7-6 and TRBJ1-1; D is ambiguous. The ends were cut back, 1 base at V and 3 bases at J, with 15 bases in the middle. Germline V gene lookup returns CDR1 SGHVS and CDR2 FNYEAQ. The CDR3 contains 16 residues. The CDR3 sequence is CASSLGRPAVHTEAFF. DNA of the CDR3: TGTGCCAGCAGCTTAGGCAGACCAGCGGTGCACACTGAAGCTTTCTTT.

The chain carries TRBV18 and TRBJ1-3, with D maybe TRBD1 (5 bases). The V gene's germline CDR1 is KGHSH and CDR2 LQKENI. With 3 bases removed from V and 4 bases from J, the gap between germline ends came to 16 bases. CDR3 length: 16 amino acids. The CDR3 DNA sequence: TGTGCCAGCTCACCGGGACTGTCCTCTGGCGGAAACACCATATATTTT. Translating gives CASSPGLSSGGNTIYF.

This chain uses TRBV27 with TRBJ2-4; tentative D call: TRBD2 (5 bases). Germline CDR1 is MNHEY and CDR2 is SMNVEV (reference sequence). Trimming pared 1 base from V and 2 bases from J, leaving 9 bases between. The CDR3 has 15 residues. CDR3 region: CASSLLTSTKNIQYF. CDR3 in DNA: TGTGCCAGCAGTTTATTAACTAGTACCAAAAACATTCAGTACTTC.

This sequence joins TRBV4-3 and TRBJ1-2; D is unclear. The CDR3 is 18 residues long. Per the germline V gene, CDR1 is LGHNA and CDR2 is YSLEER. Trimming cost V 0 bases and J 0 bases, with 17 bases left between them. The CDR3 loop is CASSQDLNGAAPNYGYTF. DNA of the CDR3: TGCGCCAGCAGCCAAGATTTGAACGGAGCAGCACCTAACTATGGCTACACCTTC.

The V call is TRBV6-4, the J call TRBJ1-5; no clear D. The germline V gene encodes CDR1 MRHNA and CDR2 SNTAGT. This CDR3 comprises 15 residues. V lost 6 bases and J lost 2, with 14 bases in between. CDR3 coding DNA: TGTGCCAGCAGCGACGAGGGCACCGGCAATCAGCCCCAGCATTTT. It is translated as CASSDEGTGNQPQHF.

Here the CDR3 reads CASSAGTGPNMNTEAFF. CDR3 nucleotides: TGTGCCAGCAGCGCCGGGACAGGGCCCAATATGAACACTGAAGCTTTCTTT. The chain recombines TRBV7-2 with TRBJ1-1, with TRBD1 identical over 9 bases. V trimming: 5 bases; J trimming: 0 bases; junction bases outside the gene matches: 10. The CDR3 has 17 amino acids. Germline CDR1 is SGHTA and CDR2 is FQGNSA.

V and J are TRBV19 and TRBJ2-7; D is ambiguous. The CDR3 contains 13 residues. In germline, CDR1 is LNHDA, CDR2 SQIVND (reference sequence). Trimming took off 1 base at V and 3 bases at J, with 7 bases between the two ends. For the CDR3, the DNA is TGTGCCAGTAGTATAGGCCGAGTCTACGAGCAGTACTTC. Translated, it gives CASSIGRVYEQYF.

The V gene is TRBV7-9, the J gene TRBJ1-2; D is possibly TRBD1 (6 bases). In germline, CDR1 is SEHNR, CDR2 FQNEAQ (reference sequence). The CDR3 is made up of 16 amino acids. V gave up 1 base and J gave up 3 bases, with 15 bases separating them. The DNA for the CDR3 is TGTGCCAGCAGCTTAGGTCTGGGGGCGAAACACTATGGCTACACCTTC. Its protein is CASSLGLGAKHYGYTF.

The CDR3 DNA reads TGTGCCAGCAGTGGGGACAGCTATGGCTACACCTTC. It translates to CASSGDSYGYTF. The chain links TRBV6-4 to TRBJ1-2; 7 nucleotides align to TRBD1. The CDR3 totals 12 residues. Unmatched junction bases numbered 0, after V lost 4 bases and J lost 4 bases. The germline gives CDR1 MRHNA, CDR2 SNTAGT.

This chain connects TRBV9 to TRBJ2-5; 12 bases match TRBD2. Germline CDR1 and CDR2: SGDLS and YYNGEE. V lost 2 bases and J lost 2; bases outside the gene matches: 10. CDR3 length: 18 amino acids. The CDR3 here is CASSVTSGGGGSQETQYF. In DNA form, the CDR3 reads TGTGCCAGCAGCGTGACTAGCGGGGGAGGAGGATCGCAAGAGACCCAGTACTTC.